Listed below are T cell receptor beta chains from one sample, sequenced in a study of blood T cell repertoires in COVID-19. Clones were sequenced by immunoSEQ multiplex PCR, and TCRdb holds only the in-frame ones, with some missing. The sample lists 300,000 to 450,000 clones; more than 75% were seen once. The sequencing sample was made of PBMCs or T cells enriched from blood (not recorded which). The receptors derive from a woman under 30 who had recovered from COVID-19. The CDR3 runs from the conserved cysteine through the conserved F or W. Fields, in order: V gene, D gene, clone size, J gene, CDR3 DNA, CDR3 protein. D genes are given only for firm matches. Rows give clone size only sometimes, using once, few, many, or a class for an expanded clone.

TRBV6-2/TRBV6-3,TRBD1,.,TRBJ2-7,TGTGCCAGCAGTTGGGACAGGCGTAGCTCCTACGAGCAGTACTTC,CASSWDRRSSYEQYF
TRBV4-1,.,.,TRBJ2-1,TGCGCCAGCAGCCAAGTTACGGGGTTAGACGAGCAGTTCTTC,CASSQVTGLDEQFF
TRBV25-1,.,few,TRBJ1-2,TGTGCCAGCAGTGAATATGAAGGGGCAGGGGTGATTGGCTACACCTTC,CASSEYEGAGVIGYTF
TRBV6-2/TRBV6-3,TRBD2,.,TRBJ2-1,TGTGCCAGCAGTTACCCGACAAGGGTTCAGACTAGCGGGGGGGCCAATGAGCAGTTCTTC,CASSYPTRVQTSGGANEQFF
TRBV6-1,TRBD2,.,TRBJ2-1,TGTGCCAGCAGTGAAGCGTCTAGCGGACTGTACAATGAGCAGTTCTTC,CASSEASSGLYNEQFF
TRBV5-1,.,.,TRBJ2-7,TGCGCCAGCAGCTTGGCGGGGGTTCAATACGAGCAGTACTTC,CASSLAGVQYEQYF
TRBV9,.,.,TRBJ1-6,TGTGCCAGCAGTCTACAGGGCCCGAGCTCCTATAATTCACCCCTCCACTTT,CASSLQGPSSYNSPLHF
TRBV5-1,TRBD1,.,TRBJ1-5,TGCGCCAGCCGGGGGACAGGGGGCGATCAGCCCCAGCATTTT,CASRGTGGDQPQHF
TRBV3-1/TRBV3-2,.,.,TRBJ2-3,TGTGCCAGCAGCCGCGGGGGCTCGATCTCAGCAGATACGCAGTATTTT,CASSRGGSISADTQYF
TRBV5-8,TRBD1,.,TRBJ1-2,TGTGCCAGCAGCTGGGGGACAGAGATCTATGGCTACACCTTC,CASSWGTEIYGYTF
TRBV4-1,TRBD2,.,TRBJ2-2,TGCGCCAGCAGCCAATGGGCTAGCGGGGGGGCGAACACCGGGGAGCTGTTTTTT,CASSQWASGGANTGELFF
TRBV2,TRBD2,.,TRBJ2-3,TGTGCCAGCAGTGAGCCGCTAGCGGGGGGGCCTGGAGATACGCAGTATTTT,CASSEPLAGGPGDTQYF
TRBV2,.,.,TRBJ1-3,TGTGCCAGCAGTGAAGCGATAGGCAGGGCTAGAGGAAACACCATATATTTT,CASSEAIGRARGNTIYF
TRBV10-2,.,once,TRBJ1-1,TGCGCCAGCAGTGAGGGGTCCGAATTTAGATCAGGGTCGGGCACTGAAGCTTTCTTT,CASSEGSEFRSGSGTEAFF
TRBV19,.,.,TRBJ1-5,TGTGCCAGTAGTATCGGAGGGGCGGATCGGTATAGCAATCAGCCCCAGCATTTT,CASSIGGADRYSNQPQHF
TRBV2,.,.,TRBJ2-1,TGTGCCAGCAGTGAACCAGGGGACGATGAGCAGTTCTTC,CASSEPGDDEQFF
TRBV28,.,.,TRBJ1-6,TGTGCCAGCACCCTAGGGGGGGTAAACTCACCCCTCCACTTT,CASTLGGVNSPLHF
TRBV11-2,.,.,TRBJ2-7,TGTGCCAGCAGCTTAGAAGGCAGGGCGTACGAGCAGTACTTC,CASSLEGRAYEQYF
TRBV11-1,.,.,TRBJ2-1,TGTGCCAGCAGCTTACCACAGAGAGATGAGCAGTTCTTC,CASSLPQRDEQFF
TRBV5-1,.,.,TRBJ2-7,TGCGCCAGCAGCTTGGTGAAGAACGGGGAGCAGTACTTC,CASSLVKNGEQYF
TRBV3-1/TRBV3-2,.,few,TRBJ1-2,TGTGCCAGCAGCCAAGGTCGGAACAGGGTCTCTAACTATGGCTACACCTTC,CASSQGRNRVSNYGYTF
TRBV7-2,TRBD1,.,TRBJ1-5,TGTGCCAGCAGCTTAGTCGCAGGGGGCACGGGACAGCCCCAGCATTTT,CASSLVAGGTGQPQHF
TRBV7-8,TRBD2,.,TRBJ2-1,TGTGCCAGCAGCTTAGAGACGGGGGGGCTTGTTGAGCAGTTCTTC,CASSLETGGLVEQFF
TRBV18,.,.,TRBJ1-5,TGTGCCAGCTCAGAGGGTAGGGGCAATCAGCCCCAGCATTTT,CASSEGRGNQPQHF
TRBV6-2/TRBV6-3,.,.,TRBJ2-5,TGTGCCAGCAGTCACTTTCTAGGAGAGACCCAGTACTTC,CASSHFLGETQYF
TRBV11-2,TRBD1,.,TRBJ1-4,TGTGCCAGCAGCCCCCGACAGGGGAGGAATGAAAAACTGTTTTTT,CASSPRQGRNEKLFF
TRBV2,TRBD1,.,TRBJ2-1,TGTGCCAGCAGAGACAGGGCCTACTACAATGAGCAGTTCTTC,CASRDRAYYNEQFF
TRBV10-3,.,few,TRBJ2-1,TGTGCCATCAGCGGGGGTAGGGAAGGAGGATACAATGAGCAGTTCTTC,CAISGGREGGYNEQFF
TRBV14,.,.,TRBJ2-1,TGTGCCAGCAGCCCCAGAGGAAGCTCCTACAATGAGCAGTTCTTC,CASSPRGSSYNEQFF
TRBV7-2,.,.,TRBJ1-6,TGTGCCAGCAGCTTTGGACAGTATAATTCACCCCTCCACTTT,CASSFGQYNSPLHF
TRBV7-9,TRBD1,.,TRBJ1-1,TGTGCCAGCAGCCCCCTGGGACAGGGGAACACTGAAGCTTTCTTT,CASSPLGQGNTEAFF
TRBV25-1,TRBD2,.,TRBJ2-3,TGTGCCAGCAGTGAAGGGAGCGGGGGGGTCACAGATACGCAGTATTTT,CASSEGSGGVTDTQYF
TRBV11-2,TRBD2,.,TRBJ2-5,TGTGCCAGCAGCTTTCAAGCGGGGCAAGAGACCCAGTACTTC,CASSFQAGQETQYF
TRBV7-3,TRBD1,.,TRBJ2-2,TGTGCCAGCAGCTTTCGACAGGGGAACACCGGGGAGCTGTTTTTT,CASSFRQGNTGELFF
TRBV30,TRBD1,few,TRBJ2-2,TGTGCCTGTCGGACAGGGGGCGCGAACACCGGGGAGCTGTTTTTT,CACRTGGANTGELFF
TRBV28,.,.,TRBJ2-1,TGTGCCAGCAGGGGAGCGGCCTCCTACAATGAGCAGTTCTTC,CASRGAASYNEQFF
TRBV5-6,TRBD1,.,TRBJ1-1,TGTGCCAGCAGCTTCACAGGGGCCACTGAAGCTTTCTTT,CASSFTGATEAFF
TRBV6-1,TRBD1,.,TRBJ2-3,TGTGCCAGCAGTGAAGACAGGGGGCGAACCACAGATACGCAGTATTTT,CASSEDRGRTTDTQYF
TRBV5-1,.,.,TRBJ1-6,TGCGCCAGCAGCTTCGGAGAAGACAATTCACCCCTCCACTTT,CASSFGEDNSPLHF
TRBV7-9,.,.,TRBJ1-4,TGTGCCAGCAGCTCCCCAGGGAGGGCGGGTGAAAAACTGTTTTTT,CASSSPGRAGEKLFF
TRBV6-5,.,.,TRBJ2-7,TGTGCCACCGCTTGGGACTCCAACCTCTACGAGCAGTACTTC,CATAWDSNLYEQYF
TRBV27,TRBD1,once,TRBJ1-5,TGTGCCAGCAGTTCAAAGACAGGGACCGATAGCAATCAGCCCCAGCATTTT,CASSSKTGTDSNQPQHF
TRBV7-3,.,.,TRBJ2-2,TGTGCCAGCAGCTTAAGGAACTTTGGGGCAGGGTATGGGAACAACACCGGGGAGCTGTTTTTT,CASSLRNFGAGYGNNTGELFF
TRBV12-3/TRBV12-4,.,once,TRBJ1-6,TGTGCCAGCAGTTTTACGGAGAATTCACCCCTCCACTTT,CASSFTENSPLHF
TRBV14,TRBD2,.,TRBJ2-7,TGTGCCAGCAGCCTAATAATGCTCCGGACTAGCGGCGAGTCCTACGAGCAGTACTTC,CASSLIMLRTSGESYEQYF
TRBV7-7,TRBD1,few,TRBJ1-5,TGTGCTAGCAGCTCGGGACAGCCGAATCAGCCCCAGCATTTT,CASSSGQPNQPQHF
TRBV5-4,.,.,TRBJ1-2,TGTGCCAGCAGCACGCCCGCAGGTGGCTACACCTTC,CASSTPAGGYTF
TRBV7-6,.,.,TRBJ2-2,TGTGCCAGCAGCTCTTATGTCGAGGGGGGGGCGAACACCGGGGAGCTGTTTTTT,CASSSYVEGGANTGELFF
TRBV19,TRBD1,few,TRBJ1-5,TGTGCCAGTAGTACTCCCGACAGGGGGCGCTCGGGCAATCAGCCCCAGCATTTT,CASSTPDRGRSGNQPQHF
TRBV23-1,.,.,TRBJ2-7,TGCGCCAGCAGCACCCCAATTCAGCACTGTGGAGCCCCCTACGAGCAGTACTTC,CASSTPIQHCGAPYEQYF
TRBV11-2,TRBD1,.,TRBJ1-5,TGTGCCAGCAGACTGGACAGGGATGGCAATCAGCCCCAGCATTTT,CASRLDRDGNQPQHF
TRBV19,TRBD2,.,TRBJ2-1,TGTGCCAGTAGTACTAGCGGGGGGCCATACAATGAGCAGTTCTTC,CASSTSGGPYNEQFF
TRBV20-1,TRBD2,.,TRBJ2-1,TGCAGTGCTAGTCAGTGGGGGGGCTCCTACAATGAGCAGTTCTTC,CSASQWGGSYNEQFF
TRBV11-2,.,.,TRBJ2-1,TGTGCCAGCAGCTCAACCCCTCTTCAGAGGATGTTATACAATGAGCAGTTCTTC,CASSSTPLQRMLYNEQFF